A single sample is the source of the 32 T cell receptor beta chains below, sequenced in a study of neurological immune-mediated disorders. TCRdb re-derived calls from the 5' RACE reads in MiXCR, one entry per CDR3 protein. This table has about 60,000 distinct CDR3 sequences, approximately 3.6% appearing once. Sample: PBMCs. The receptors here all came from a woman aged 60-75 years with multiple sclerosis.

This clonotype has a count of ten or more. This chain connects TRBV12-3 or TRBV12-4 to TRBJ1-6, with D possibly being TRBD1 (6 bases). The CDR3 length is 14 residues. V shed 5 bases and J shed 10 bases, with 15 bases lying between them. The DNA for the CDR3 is TGTGCCAGCAGTCGACAGGTGCCTGGGTCACCCCTCCACTTT. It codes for CASSRQVPGSPLHF.

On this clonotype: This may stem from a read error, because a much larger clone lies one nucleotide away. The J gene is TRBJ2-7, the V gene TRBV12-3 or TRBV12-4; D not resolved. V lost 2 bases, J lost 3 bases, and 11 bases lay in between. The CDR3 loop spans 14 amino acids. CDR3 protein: CASSLQLNRYEQYF. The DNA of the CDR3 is TGTGCCAGCAGTTTACAGCTAAACCGCTACGAGCAGTACTTC.

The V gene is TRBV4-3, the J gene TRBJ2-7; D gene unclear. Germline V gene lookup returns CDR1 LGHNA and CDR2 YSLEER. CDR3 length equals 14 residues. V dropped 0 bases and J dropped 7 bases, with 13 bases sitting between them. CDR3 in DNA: TGCGCCAGCAGCCAAGATCTTAACAGCCGGGAGCAGTACTTC. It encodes CASSQDLNSREQYF.

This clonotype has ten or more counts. The CDR3 DNA follows: TGCAGCGTGCTCGGGGCCGGCCGAGAGACCCAGTACTTC. It codes for CSVLGAGRETQYF. The V gene is TRBV29-1, the J gene TRBJ2-5; D possibly uses TRBD1 or TRBD2 (5 bases each). Trimming pared 6 bases from V and 4 bases from J, leaving 15 bases between. The CDR3 consists of 13 residues. Germline V lookup: CDR1 SQVTM, CDR2 ANQGSEA.

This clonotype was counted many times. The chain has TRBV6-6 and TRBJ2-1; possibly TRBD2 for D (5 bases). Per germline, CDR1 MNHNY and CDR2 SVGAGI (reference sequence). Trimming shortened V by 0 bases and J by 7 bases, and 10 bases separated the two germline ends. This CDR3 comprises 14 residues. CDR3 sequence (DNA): TGTGCCAGCAGTTACTCGGCTAGGGAGAATGAGCAGTTCTTC. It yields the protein CASSYSARENEQFF.

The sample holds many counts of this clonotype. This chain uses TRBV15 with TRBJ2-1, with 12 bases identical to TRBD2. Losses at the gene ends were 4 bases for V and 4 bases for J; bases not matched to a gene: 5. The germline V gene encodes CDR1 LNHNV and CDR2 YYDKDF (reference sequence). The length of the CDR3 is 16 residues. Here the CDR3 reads CATSTLLAGGYNEQFF. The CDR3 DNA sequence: TGTGCCACCAGCACTTTGCTAGCGGGGGGGTACAATGAGCAGTTCTTC.

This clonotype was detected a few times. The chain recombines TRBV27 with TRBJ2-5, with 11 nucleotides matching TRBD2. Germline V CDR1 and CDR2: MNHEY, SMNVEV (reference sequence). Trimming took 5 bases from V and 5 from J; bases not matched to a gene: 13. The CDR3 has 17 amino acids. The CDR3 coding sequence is TGTGCCAGCAGTCCGGCCCCTTTACTAGCGGGAGCGGAGACCCAGTACTTC. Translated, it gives CASSPAPLLAGAETQYF.

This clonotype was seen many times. CDR3 sequence (DNA): TGTGCCACCAGTGATCCAGGAGTTGGCAATCAGCCCCAGCATTTT. It codes for CATSDPGVGNQPQHF. This chain connects TRBV24-1 to TRBJ1-5, with D unclear. Germline V gene data show CDR1 as KGHDR and CDR2 as SFDVKD. The CDR3 is 15 amino acids. The ends were cut back, 3 bases at V and 2 bases at J, with 10 bases in the middle.

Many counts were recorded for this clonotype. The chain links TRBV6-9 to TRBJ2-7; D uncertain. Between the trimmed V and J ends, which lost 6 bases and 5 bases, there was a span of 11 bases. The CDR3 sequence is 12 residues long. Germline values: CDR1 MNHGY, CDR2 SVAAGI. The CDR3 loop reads CASRPLNDEQYF. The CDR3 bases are TGTGCCAGCAGGCCCTTAAATGACGAGCAGTACTTC.

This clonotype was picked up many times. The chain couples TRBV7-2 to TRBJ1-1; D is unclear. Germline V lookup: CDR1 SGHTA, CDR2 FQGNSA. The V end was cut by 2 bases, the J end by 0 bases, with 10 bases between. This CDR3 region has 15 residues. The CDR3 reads CASSLKAVLNTEAFF. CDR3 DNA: TGTGCCAGCAGCTTAAAAGCGGTATTGAACACTGAAGCTTTCTTT.

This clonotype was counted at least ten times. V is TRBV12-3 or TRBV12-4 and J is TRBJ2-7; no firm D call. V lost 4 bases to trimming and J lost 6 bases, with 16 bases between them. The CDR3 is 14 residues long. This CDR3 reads CASSSQSLSSEQYF. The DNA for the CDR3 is TGTGCCAGCAGTTCACAGAGCTTGTCGTCCGAGCAGTACTTC.

CDR3 protein: CASSQDGAQPQHF. Here the CDR3 DNA reads TGTGCCAGCAGCCAAGACGGGGCTCAGCCCCAGCATTTT. The chain links TRBV3-1 to TRBJ1-5, with D maybe TRBD1 (5 bases). The CDR3 is 13 residues long. Deletions cut 0 bases from V and 6 bases from J, with 6 bases between. The germline V gene encodes CDR1 LGHDT and CDR2 YNNKEL (reference sequence).

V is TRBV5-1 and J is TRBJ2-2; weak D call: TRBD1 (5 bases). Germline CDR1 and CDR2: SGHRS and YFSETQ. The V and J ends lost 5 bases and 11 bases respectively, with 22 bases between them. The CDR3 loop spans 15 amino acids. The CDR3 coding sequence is TGCGCCAGCAGGGGGTTACCGACAGACACCTGTGAGCTGTTTTTT. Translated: CASRGLPTDTCELFF.

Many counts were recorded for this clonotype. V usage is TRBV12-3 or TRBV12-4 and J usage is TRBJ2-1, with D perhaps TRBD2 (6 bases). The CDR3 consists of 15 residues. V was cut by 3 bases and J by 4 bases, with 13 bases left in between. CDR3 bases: TGTGCCAGCAGTTTTTCCGGGAGTGGGTACAATGAGCAGTTCTTC. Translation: CASSFSGSGYNEQFF.

CDR3 coding DNA: TGCAGTGCTAGAGATCTAAAGGGGCGGAGATATGGTTCACCCCTCCACTTT. Translated, it gives CSARDLKGRRYGSPLHF. The chain recombines TRBV20-1 with TRBJ1-6; tentatively, D is TRBD1 (5 bases). CDR3 length: 17 amino acids. Germline values: CDR1 DFQATT, CDR2 SNEGSKA (reference sequence). The germline V and J ends were trimmed by 0 bases and 9 bases, with 21 bases remaining between them.

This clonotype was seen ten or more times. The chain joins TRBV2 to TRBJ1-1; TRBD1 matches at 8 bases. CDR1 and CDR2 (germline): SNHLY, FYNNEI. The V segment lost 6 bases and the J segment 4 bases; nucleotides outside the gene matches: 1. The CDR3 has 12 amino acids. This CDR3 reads CASRTGATEAFF. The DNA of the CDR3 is TGTGCCAGCAGGACAGGGGCCACTGAAGCTTTCTTT.

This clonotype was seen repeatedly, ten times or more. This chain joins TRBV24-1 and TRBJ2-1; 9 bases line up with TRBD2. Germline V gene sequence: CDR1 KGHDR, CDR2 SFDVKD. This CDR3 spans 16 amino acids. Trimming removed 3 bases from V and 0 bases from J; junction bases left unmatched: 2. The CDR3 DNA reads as TGTGCCACCAGTGATCTGACTAGCGGCTCCTACAATGAGCAGTTCTTC. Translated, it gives CATSDLTSGSYNEQFF.

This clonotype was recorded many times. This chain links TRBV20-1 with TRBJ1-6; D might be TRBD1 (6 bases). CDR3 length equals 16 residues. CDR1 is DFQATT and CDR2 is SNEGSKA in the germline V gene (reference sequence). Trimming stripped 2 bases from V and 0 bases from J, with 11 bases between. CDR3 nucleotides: TGCAGTGCTAGATACAGGGAGAGCTCCTATAATTCACCCCTCCACTTT. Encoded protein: CSARYRESSYNSPLHF.

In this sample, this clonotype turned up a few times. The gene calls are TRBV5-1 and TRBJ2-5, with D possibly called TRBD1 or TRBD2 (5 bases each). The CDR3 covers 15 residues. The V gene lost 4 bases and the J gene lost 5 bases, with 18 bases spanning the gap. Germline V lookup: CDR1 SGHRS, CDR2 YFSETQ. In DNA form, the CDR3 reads TGCGCCAGCAGCCGGATAGGACCCGAGGGGGAGACCCAGTACTTC. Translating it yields CASSRIGPEGETQYF. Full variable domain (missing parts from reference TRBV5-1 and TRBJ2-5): KAGVTQTPRYLIKTRGQQVTLSCSPISGHRSVSWYQQTPGQGLQFLFEYFSETQRNKGNFPGRFSGRQFSNSRSEMNVSTLELGDSALYLCASSRIGPEGETQYFGPGTRLLVL.

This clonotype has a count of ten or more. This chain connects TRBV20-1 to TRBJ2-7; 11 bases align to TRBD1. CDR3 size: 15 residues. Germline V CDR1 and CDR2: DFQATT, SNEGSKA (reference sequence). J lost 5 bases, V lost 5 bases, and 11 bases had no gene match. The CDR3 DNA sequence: TGCAGTGCTCGGGACCCGGGACAGGGGGATCACGAGCAGTACTTC. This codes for CSARDPGQGDHEQYF.

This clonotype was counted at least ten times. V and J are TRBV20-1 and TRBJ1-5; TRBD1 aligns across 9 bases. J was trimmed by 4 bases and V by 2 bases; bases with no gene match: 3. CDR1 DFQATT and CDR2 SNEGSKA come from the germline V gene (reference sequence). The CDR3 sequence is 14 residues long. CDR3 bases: TGCAGTGCTAGAACGGACAGGGGAAATCAGCCCCAGCATTTT. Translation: CSARTDRGNQPQHF.

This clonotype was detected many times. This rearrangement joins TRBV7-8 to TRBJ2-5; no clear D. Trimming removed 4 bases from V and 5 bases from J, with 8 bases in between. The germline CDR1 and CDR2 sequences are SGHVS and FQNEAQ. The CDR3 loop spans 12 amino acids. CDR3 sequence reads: CASSSHRETQYF. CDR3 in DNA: TGTGCCAGCAGCTCCCACCGGGAGACCCAGTACTTC.

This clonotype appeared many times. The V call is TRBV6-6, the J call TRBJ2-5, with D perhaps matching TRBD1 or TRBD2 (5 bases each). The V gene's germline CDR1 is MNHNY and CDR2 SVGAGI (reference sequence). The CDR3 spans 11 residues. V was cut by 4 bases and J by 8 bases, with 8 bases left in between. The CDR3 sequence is CASSSGGTQYF. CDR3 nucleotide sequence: TGTGCCAGCAGTTCTGGGGGAACCCAGTACTTC.

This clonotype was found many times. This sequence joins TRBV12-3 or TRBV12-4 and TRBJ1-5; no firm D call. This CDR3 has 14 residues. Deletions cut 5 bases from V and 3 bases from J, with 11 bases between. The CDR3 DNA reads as TGTGCCAGCAGTCAGGACGGGAACAATCAGCCCCAGCATTTT. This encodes CASSQDGNNQPQHF.

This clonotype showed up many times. The CDR3 DNA follows: TGTGCCAGCCATTGGACAGGGTCAAACACCGGGGAGCTGTTTTTT. The encoded protein is CASHWTGSNTGELFF. The chain has TRBV6-6 and TRBJ2-2; TRBD1 matches 8 bases. The CDR3 covers 15 residues. Germline values: CDR1 MNHNY, CDR2 SVGAGI (reference sequence). Trimming removed 8 bases from V and 2 bases from J; junction bases left unmatched: 7.

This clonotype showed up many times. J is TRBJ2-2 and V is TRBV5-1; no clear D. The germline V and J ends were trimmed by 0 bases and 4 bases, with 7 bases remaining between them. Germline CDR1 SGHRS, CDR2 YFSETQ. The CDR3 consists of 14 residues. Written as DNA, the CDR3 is TGCGCCAGCAGCTTGGAGTTGACCACCGGGGAGCTGTTTTTT. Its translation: CASSLELTTGELFF.

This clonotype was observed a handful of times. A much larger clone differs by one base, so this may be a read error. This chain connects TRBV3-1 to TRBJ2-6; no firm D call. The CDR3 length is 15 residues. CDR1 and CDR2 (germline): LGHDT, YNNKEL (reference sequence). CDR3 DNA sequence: TGTGCCAGCAGCCAAGTAATCTCTGTGGCCAACGTCCTGACTTTC. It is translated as CASSQVISVANVLTF.

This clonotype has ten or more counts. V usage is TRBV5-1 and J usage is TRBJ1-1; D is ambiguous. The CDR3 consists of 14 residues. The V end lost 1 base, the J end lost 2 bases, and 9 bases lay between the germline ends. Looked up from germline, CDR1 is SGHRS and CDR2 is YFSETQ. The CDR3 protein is CASSLKQTNTEAFF. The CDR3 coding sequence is TGCGCCAGCAGCTTGAAACAAACAAACACTGAAGCTTTCTTT.

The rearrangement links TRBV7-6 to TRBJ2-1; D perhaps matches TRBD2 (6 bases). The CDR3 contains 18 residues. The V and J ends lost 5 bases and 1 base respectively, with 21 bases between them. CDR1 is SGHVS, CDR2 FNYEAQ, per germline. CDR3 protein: CASSPQVARLDSYNEQFF. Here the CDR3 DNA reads TGTGCCAGCAGCCCCCAAGTCGCCAGACTAGATTCCTACAATGAGCAGTTCTTC.

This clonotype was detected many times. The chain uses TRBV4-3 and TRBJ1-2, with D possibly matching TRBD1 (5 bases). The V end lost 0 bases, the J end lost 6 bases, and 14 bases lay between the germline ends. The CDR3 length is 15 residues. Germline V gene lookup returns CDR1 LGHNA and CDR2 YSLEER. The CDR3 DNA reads TGCGCCAGCAGCCAAGAAGGAAGAAGGGGTCATGGCTACACCTTC. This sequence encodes CASSQEGRRGHGYTF.

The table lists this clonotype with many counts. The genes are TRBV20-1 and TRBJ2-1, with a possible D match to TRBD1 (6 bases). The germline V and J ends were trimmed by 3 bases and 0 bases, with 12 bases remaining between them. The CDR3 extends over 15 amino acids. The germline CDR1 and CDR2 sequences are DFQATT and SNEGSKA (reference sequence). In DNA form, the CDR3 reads TGCAGTGCTAGGAACAGGGTGGGCTCCTACAATGAGCAGTTCTTC. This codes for CSARNRVGSYNEQFF.

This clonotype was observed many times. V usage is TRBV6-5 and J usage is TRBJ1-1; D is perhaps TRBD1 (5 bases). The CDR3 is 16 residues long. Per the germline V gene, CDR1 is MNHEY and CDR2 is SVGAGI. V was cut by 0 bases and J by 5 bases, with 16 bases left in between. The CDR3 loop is CASSYSIVGGGTEAFF. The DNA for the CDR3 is TGTGCCAGCAGTTACTCAATCGTTGGGGGAGGGACTGAAGCTTTCTTT.